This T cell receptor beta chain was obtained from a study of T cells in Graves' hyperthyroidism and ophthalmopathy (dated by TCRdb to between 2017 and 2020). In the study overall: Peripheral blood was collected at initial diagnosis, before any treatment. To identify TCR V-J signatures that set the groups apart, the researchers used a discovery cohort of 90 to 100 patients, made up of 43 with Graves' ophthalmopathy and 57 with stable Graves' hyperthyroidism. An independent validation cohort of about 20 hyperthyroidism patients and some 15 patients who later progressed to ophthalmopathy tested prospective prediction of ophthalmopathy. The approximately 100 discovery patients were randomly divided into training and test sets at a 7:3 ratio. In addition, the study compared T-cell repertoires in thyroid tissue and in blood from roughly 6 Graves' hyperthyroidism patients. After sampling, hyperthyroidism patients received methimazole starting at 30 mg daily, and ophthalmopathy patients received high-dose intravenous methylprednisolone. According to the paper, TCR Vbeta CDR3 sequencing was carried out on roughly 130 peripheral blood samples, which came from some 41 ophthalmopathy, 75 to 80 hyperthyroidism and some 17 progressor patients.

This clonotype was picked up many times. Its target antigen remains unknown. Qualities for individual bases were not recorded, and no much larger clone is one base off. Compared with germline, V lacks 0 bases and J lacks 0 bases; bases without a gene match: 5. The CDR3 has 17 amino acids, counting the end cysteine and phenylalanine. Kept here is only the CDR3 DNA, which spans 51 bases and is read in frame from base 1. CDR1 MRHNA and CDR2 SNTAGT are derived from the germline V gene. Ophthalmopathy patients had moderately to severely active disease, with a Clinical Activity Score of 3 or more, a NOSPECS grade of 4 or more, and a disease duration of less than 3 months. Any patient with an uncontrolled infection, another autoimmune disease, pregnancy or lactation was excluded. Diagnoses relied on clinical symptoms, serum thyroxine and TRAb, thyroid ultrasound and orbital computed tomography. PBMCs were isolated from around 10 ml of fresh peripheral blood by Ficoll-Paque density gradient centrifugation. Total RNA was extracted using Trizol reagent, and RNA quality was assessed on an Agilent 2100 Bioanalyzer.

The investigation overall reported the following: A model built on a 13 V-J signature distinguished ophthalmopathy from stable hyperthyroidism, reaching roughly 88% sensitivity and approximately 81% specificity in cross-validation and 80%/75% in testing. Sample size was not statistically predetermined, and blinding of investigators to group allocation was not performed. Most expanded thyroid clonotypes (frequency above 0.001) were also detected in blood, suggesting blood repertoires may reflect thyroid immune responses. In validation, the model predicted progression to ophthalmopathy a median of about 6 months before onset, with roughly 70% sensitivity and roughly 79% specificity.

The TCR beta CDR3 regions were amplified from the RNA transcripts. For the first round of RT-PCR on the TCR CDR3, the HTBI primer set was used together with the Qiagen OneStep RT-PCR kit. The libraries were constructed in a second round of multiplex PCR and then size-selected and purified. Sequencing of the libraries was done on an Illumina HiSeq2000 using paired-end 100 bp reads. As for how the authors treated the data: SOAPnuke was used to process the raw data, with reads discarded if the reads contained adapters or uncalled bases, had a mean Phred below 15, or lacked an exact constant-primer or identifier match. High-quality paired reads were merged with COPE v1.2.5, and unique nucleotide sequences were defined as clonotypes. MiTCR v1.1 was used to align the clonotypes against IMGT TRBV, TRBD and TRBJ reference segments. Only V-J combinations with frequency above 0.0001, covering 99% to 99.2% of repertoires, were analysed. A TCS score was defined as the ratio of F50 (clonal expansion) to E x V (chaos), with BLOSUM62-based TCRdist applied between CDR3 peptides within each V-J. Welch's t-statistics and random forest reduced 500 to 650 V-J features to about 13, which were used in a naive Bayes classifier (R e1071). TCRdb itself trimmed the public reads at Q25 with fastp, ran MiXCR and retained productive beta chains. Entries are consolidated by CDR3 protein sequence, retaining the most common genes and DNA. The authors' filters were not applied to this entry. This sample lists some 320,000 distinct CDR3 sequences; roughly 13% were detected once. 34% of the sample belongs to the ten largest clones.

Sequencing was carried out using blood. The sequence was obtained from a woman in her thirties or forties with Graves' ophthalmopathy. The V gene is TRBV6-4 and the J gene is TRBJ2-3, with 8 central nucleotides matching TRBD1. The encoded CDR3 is CASSDSTQGASTDTQYF. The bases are TGTGCCAGCAGTGACTCGACCCAGGGGGCTAGCACAGATACGCAGTATTTT.